Detailed here is one T cell receptor (beta chain). The antigen is unknown. The data derive from a study of cytomegalovirus exposure and HLA in healthy donors. Findings of the study overall: Presence/absence analyses took donor sequencing depth as roughly uniform.

These donors, healthy bone marrow donors, were studied. PCR was performed using 60 Vbeta and 13 Jbeta primers. Profiled with immunoSEQ multiplex PCR; TCRdb holds only in-frame clones, not every one. Its table lists about 60,000 clones. This clonotype originated in a boy between 10 and 17 years old in good health and CMV-seronegative. The sequencing input was PBMCs.

The CDR3 loop reads CASSLVGEGYTF. Written as DNA, the CDR3 is TGTGCCAGCAGCCTTGTAGGGGAAGGCTACACCTTC. The chain has TRBV6-5 and TRBJ1-2; a weak D match, TRBD1 (5 bases). Germline V lookup: CDR1 MNHEY, CDR2 SVGAGI. The CDR3 consists of 12 residues. V was cut by 6 bases and J by 8 bases, with 13 bases left in between.